Listed here is a single T cell receptor beta chain. The antigen remains unidentified. The CDR3 consists of 14 residues. CDR1 and CDR2 from the germline V gene are DFQATT and SNEGSKA (reference sequence). With V trimmed by 2 bases and J by 6 bases, 8 bases remained unmatched. The data were obtained in a study of CD8 T cells in ankylosing spondylitis. Overall study findings and caveats: Relatively rare in peripheral blood, disease-linked clones were also CD8+. Seemingly distinctive of ankylosing spondylitis blood was a TCR beta motif formed by eight highly homologous variants.

Libraries of TCR beta came from quantitative 5'-RACE with molecular barcodes. TCRdb called the 5' RACE reads again in MiXCR, with one record for every CDR3 protein. This table has about 340,000 distinct CDR3 sequences, under 15% appearing once. Specimen: blood, either unsorted or a sorted T cell fraction (not recorded which). This rearrangement joins TRBV20-1 to TRBJ2-7; TRBD1 aligns across 9 bases. The clonotype comes from a male donor with ankylosing spondylitis or in good health (not recorded which). As DNA, the CDR3 is TGCAGTGCTAGATCCTCAACAGGGGGCAGCGAGCAGTACTTC. Encoded protein: CSARSSTGGSEQYF.